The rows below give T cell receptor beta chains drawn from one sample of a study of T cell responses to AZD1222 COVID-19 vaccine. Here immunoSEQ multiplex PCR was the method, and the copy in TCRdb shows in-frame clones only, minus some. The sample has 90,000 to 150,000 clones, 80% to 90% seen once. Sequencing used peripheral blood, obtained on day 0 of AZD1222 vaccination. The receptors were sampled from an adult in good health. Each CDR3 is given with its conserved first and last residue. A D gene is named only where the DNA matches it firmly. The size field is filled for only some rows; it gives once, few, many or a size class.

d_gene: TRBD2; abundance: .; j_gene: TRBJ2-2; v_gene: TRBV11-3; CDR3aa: CASSFAGGTGELFF; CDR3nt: TGTGCCAGCAGCTTCGCGGGAGGCACCGGGGAGCTGTTTTTT
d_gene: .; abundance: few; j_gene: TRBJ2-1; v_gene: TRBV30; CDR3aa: CAWSREWAEQFF; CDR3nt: TGTGCCTGGAGTAGAGAGTGGGCTGAGCAGTTCTTC
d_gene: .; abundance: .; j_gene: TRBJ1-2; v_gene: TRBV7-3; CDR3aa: CASSPDQTYGYTF; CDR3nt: TGTGCCAGCAGCCCGGACCAAACCTATGGCTACACCTTC
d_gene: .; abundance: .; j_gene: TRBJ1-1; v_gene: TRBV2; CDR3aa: CASSEGVGPNTKAFF; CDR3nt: TGTGCCAGCAGTGAGGGGGTCGGACCGAACACTAAAGCTTTCTTT
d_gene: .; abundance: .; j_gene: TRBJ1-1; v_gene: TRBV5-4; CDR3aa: CASSLEVGAIEAFF; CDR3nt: TGTGCCAGCAGCTTGGAGGTAGGCGCCATAGAAGCTTTCTTT
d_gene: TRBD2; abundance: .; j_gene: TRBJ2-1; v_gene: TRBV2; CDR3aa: CASSAGLAGYNEQFF; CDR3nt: TGTGCCAGCAGTGCGGGACTAGCGGGGTACAATGAGCAGTTCTTC
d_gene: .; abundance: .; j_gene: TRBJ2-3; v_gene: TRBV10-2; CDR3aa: CATLLRGTDTQYF; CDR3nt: TGCGCCACCTTACTACGAGGGACAGATACGCAGTATTTT
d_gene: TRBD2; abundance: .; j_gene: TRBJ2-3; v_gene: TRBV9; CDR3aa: CASSVPTRTSGRAQDTQYF; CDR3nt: TGTGCCAGCAGCGTCCCAACCCGGACTAGCGGGAGGGCCCAAGATACGCAGTATTTT
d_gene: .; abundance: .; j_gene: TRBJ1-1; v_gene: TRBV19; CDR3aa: CASSIEGVNTEAFF; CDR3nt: TGTGCCAGTAGTATTGAGGGGGTGAACACTGAAGCTTTCTTT
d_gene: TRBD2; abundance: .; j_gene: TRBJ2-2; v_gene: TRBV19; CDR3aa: CASSPSGRAGELFF; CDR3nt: TGTGCCAGTAGTCCGAGCGGGAGGGCCGGGGAGCTGTTTTTT